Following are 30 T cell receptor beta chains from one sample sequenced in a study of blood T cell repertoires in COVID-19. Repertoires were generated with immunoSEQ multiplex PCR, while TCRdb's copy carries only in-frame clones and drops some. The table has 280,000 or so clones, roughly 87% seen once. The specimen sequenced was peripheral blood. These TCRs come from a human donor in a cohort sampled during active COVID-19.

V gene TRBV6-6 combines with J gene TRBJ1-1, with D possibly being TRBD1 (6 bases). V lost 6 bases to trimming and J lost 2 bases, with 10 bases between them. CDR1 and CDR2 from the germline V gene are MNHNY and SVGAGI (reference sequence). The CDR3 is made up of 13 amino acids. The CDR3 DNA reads TGTGCCAGCAGCCGACAGGATAACACTGAAGCTTTCTTT. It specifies CASSRQDNTEAFF.

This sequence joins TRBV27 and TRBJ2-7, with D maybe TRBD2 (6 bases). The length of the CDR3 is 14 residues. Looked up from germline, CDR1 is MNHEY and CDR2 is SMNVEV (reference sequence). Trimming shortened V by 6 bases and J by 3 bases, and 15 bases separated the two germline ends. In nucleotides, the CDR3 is TGTGCCAGCAGCTTGACCTCGGGGGTCTACGAGCAGTACTTC. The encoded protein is CASSLTSGVYEQYF.

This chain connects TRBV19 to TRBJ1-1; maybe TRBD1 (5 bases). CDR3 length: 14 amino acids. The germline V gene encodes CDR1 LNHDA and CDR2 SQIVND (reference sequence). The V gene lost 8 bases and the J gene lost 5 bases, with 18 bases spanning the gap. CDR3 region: CASSSRWQGTEAFF. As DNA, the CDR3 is TGTGCCAGTTCGAGTCGATGGCAGGGAACTGAAGCTTTCTTT.

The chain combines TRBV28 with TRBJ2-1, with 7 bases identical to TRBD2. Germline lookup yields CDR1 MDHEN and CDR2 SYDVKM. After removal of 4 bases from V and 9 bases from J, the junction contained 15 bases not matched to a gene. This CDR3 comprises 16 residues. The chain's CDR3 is CASSYNGRSRWGEQFF. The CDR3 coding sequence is TGTGCCAGCAGTTATAACGGGAGGTCCCGTTGGGGTGAGCAGTTCTTC.

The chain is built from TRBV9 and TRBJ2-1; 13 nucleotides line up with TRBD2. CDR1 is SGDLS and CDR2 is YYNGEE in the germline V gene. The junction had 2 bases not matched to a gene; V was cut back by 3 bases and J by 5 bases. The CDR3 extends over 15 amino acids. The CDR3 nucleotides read TGTGCCAGCAGCGCCGGGACTAGCGGGAACAATGAGCAGTTCTTC. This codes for CASSAGTSGNNEQFF.

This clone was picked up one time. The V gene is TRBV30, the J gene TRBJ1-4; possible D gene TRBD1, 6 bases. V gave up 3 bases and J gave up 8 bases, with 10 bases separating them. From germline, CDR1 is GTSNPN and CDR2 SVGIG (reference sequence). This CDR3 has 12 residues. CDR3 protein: CAWRGTPEKLFF. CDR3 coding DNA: TGTGCCTGGAGGGGGACACCAGAAAAACTGTTTTTT.

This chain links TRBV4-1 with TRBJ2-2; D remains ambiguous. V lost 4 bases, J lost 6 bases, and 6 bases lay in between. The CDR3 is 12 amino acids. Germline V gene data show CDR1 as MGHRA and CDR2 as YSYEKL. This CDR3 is CASSLRPGELFF. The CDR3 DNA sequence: TGCGCCAGCAGCCTGCGTCCCGGGGAGCTGTTTTTT.

The CDR3 region has the DNA TGTGCCAGCAGCCAGGAAGCGGGAGGGTATTCCGGCACAGATACGCAGTATTTT. Residues: CASSQEAGGYSGTDTQYF. J is TRBJ2-3 and V is TRBV3-1 (or the pseudogene TRBV3-2); TRBD2 matches at 10 bases. This CDR3 contains 18 residues. V shed 3 bases, J shed 1 base, and the junction held 10 bases outside the gene matches. The germline CDR1 and CDR2 sequences are LGHDT and YNNKEL (reference sequence).

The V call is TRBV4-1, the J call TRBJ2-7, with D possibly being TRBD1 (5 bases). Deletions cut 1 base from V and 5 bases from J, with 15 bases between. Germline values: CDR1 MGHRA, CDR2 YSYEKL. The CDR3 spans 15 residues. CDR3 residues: CASSQASPQVHEQYF. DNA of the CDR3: TGCGCCAGCAGCCAAGCAAGCCCACAGGTCCACGAGCAGTACTTC.

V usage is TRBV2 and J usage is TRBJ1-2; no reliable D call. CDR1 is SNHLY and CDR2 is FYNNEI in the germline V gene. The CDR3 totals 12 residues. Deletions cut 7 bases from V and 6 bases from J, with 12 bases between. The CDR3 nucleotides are TGTGCCAGCACGGGAGGGTTGGATGGCTACACCTTC. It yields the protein CASTGGLDGYTF.

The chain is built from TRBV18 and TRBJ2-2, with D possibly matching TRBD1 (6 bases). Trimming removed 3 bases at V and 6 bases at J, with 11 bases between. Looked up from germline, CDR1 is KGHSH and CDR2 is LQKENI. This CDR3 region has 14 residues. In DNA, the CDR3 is TGTGCCAGCTCACCCTCACAGGGTGCCGGGGAGCTGTTTTTT. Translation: CASSPSQGAGELFF.

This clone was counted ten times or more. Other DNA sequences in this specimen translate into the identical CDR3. The CDR3 reads CASSYTSNTGELFF. The CDR3, as DNA: TGTGCCAGCTCATACACCTCGAACACCGGGGAGCTGTTTTTT. This chain joins TRBV2 and TRBJ2-2; D not resolved. CDR1 and CDR2 from the germline V gene are SNHLY and FYNNEI. This CDR3 has 14 amino acids. Trimming left V 8 bases short and J 0 bases short, with 10 bases between.

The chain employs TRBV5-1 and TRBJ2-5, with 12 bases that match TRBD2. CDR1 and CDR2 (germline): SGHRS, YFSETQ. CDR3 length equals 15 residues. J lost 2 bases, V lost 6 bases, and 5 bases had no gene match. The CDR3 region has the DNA TGCGCCAGCAAGGCCGGGACTAGCGGGCAAGAGACCCAGTACTTC. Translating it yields CASKAGTSGQETQYF.

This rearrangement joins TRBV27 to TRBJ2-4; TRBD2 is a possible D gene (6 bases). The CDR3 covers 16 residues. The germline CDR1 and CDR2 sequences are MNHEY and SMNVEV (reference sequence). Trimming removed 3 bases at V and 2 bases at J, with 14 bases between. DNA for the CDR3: TGTGCCAGCAGTTTTTCGACTAGGAATCCCAAAAACATTCAGTACTTC. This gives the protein CASSFSTRNPKNIQYF.

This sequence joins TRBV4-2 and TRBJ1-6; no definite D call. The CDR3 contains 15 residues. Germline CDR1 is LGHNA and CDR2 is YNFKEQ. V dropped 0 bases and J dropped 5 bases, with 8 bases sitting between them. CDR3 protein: CASSQDRTNNSPLHF. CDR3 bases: TGTGCCAGCAGCCAAGATAGGACTAATAATTCACCCCTCCACTTT.

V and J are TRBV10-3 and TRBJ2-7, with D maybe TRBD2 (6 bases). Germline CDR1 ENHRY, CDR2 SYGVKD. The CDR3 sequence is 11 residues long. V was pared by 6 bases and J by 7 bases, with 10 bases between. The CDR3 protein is CAISGSGEQYF. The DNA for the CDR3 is TGTGCCATCAGCGGGAGCGGTGAGCAGTACTTC.

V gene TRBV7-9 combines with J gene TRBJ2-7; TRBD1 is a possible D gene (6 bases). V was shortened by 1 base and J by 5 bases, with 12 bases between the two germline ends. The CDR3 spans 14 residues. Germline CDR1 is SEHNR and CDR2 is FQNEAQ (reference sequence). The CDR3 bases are TGTGCCAGCAGCTTAGAACAGGGCCGCGACGAGCAGTACTTC. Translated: CASSLEQGRDEQYF.

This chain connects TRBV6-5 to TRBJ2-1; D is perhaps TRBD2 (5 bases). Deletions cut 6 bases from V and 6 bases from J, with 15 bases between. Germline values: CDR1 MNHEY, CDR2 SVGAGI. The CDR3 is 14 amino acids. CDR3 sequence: CASRLVAKINEQFF. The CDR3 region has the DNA TGTGCCAGCAGGTTGGTAGCGAAGATCAATGAGCAGTTCTTC.

The CDR3 region has the DNA TGTGCCAGCAGCCAAACAGGGGGGCCCACAGATACGCAGTATTTT. Translation: CASSQTGGPTDTQYF. This chain connects TRBV7-3 to TRBJ2-3, with TRBD1 matching 8 bases. This CDR3 has 15 residues. Germline CDR1 and CDR2: SGHTA and FQGTGA. V was clipped by 5 bases and J by 2 bases; unmatched bases: 6.

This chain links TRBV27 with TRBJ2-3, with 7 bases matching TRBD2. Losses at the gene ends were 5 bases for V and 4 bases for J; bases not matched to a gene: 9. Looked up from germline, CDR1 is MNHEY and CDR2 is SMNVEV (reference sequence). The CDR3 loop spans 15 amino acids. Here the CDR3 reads CASSGAGAPADTQYF. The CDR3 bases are TGTGCCAGCAGTGGTGCGGGAGCGCCGGCAGATACGCAGTATTTT.

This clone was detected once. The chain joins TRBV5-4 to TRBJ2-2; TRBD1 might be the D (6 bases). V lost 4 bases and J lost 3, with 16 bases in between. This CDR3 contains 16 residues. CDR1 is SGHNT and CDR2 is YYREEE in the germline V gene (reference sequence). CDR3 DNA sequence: TGTGCCAGCAGCCTCCAAGCGGACAGCTACACCGGGGAGCTGTTTTTT. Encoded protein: CASSLQADSYTGELFF.

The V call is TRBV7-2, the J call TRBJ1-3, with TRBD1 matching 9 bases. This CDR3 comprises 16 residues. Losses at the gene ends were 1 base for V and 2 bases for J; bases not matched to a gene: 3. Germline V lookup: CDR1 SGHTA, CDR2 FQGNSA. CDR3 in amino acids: CASSLGGTGTGNTIYF. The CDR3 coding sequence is TGTGCCAGCAGCTTAGGGGGGACAGGGACTGGAAACACCATATATTTT.

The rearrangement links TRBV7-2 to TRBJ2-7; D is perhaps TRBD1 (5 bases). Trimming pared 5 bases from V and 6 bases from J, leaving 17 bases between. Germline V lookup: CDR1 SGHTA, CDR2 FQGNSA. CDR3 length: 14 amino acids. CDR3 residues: CASSRQGLNAEQYF. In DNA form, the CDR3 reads TGTGCCAGCAGCCGGCAGGGCCTGAACGCCGAGCAGTACTTC.

This CDR3 reads CASSGLRWTLRNEQFF. CDR3 nucleotide sequence: TGTGCCAGCAGCGGTTTGAGGTGGACACTACGGAATGAGCAGTTCTTC. V gene TRBV7-8 combines with J gene TRBJ2-1; D may be TRBD1 (5 bases). CDR1 is SGHVS, CDR2 FQNEAQ, per germline. The CDR3 is made up of 16 amino acids. The V gene lost 5 bases and the J gene lost 7 bases, with 21 bases spanning the gap.

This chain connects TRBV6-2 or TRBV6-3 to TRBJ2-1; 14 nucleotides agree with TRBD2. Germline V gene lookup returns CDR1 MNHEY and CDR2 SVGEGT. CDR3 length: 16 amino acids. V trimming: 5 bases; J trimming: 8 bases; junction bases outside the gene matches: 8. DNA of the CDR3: TGTGCCAGCAGTGGCGTGACTAGCGGGAGGGGGGATGAGCAGTTCTTC. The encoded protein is CASSGVTSGRGDEQFF.

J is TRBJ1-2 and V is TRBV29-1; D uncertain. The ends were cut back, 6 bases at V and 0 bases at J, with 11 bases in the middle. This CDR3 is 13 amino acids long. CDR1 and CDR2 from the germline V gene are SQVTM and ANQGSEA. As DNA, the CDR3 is TGCAGCGTCGCAAGGACTGCTAACTATGGCTACACCTTC. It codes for CSVARTANYGYTF.

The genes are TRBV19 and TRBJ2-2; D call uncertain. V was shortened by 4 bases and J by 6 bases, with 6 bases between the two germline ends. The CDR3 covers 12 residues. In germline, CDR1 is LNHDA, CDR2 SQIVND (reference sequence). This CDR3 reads CASSNRAGELFF. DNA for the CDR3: TGTGCCAGTAGTAATCGCGCCGGGGAGCTGTTTTTT.

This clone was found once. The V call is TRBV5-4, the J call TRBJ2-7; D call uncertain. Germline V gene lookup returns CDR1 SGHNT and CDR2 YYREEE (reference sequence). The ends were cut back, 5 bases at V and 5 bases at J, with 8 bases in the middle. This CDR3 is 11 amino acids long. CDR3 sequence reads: CASRLSDEQYF. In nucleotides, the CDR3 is TGTGCCAGCAGGCTTTCGGACGAGCAGTACTTC.

CDR3 region: CASSQEWGALYGYTF. As DNA, the CDR3 is TGTGCCAGCAGCCAAGAATGGGGAGCCCTCTATGGCTACACCTTC. The chain joins TRBV14 to TRBJ1-2, with D hard to call. The CDR3 has 15 amino acids. Trimming removed 0 bases from V and 4 bases from J, with 12 bases in between. Germline assignment: CDR1 SGHDN and CDR2 FVKESK.

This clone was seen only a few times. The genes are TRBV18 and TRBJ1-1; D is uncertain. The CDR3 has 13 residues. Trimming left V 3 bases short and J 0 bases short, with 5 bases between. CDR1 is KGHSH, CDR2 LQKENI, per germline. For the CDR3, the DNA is TGTGCCAGCTCACCGCGAATGAACACTGAAGCTTTCTTT. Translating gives CASSPRMNTEAFF.